This T cell receptor (beta chain) was captured in a study of shared clonotypes between healthy human individuals. About the research overall: The composition of the donors was two women and a few men aged 18 to 49. Each donor contributed plates that comprised three CD4 naive, three CD4 memory, two CD8 naive and one CD8 memory.

The naive CD8 population came from CD45RO-negative cells selected for CCR7, without terminally differentiated effector memory CD45RA+ cells. This clone was seen a few times. Other nucleotide sequences in the sample specify the same CDR3. Germline V lookup: CDR1 SGHVS, CDR2 FNYEAQ. Trimming removed 5 bases at V and 0 bases at J, with 5 bases between. The CDR3 totals 12 residues. Assay used: immunoSEQ multiplex PCR; TCRdb lists only in-frame clones, some missing. The data show roughly 2,000,000 clones, 93% seen once. This TCR was recovered from a man in his late teens or twenties in good health. Some clones in this sample may be carry-over from other donors' samples. The sample taken for sequencing was naive CD8+ T cells from PBMCs. This sequence joins TRBV7-6 and TRBJ2-7; D is unclear. The CDR3 reads CASSPNSYEQYF. CDR3 DNA sequence: TGTGCCAGCAGCCCGAACTCCTACGAGCAGTACTTC.